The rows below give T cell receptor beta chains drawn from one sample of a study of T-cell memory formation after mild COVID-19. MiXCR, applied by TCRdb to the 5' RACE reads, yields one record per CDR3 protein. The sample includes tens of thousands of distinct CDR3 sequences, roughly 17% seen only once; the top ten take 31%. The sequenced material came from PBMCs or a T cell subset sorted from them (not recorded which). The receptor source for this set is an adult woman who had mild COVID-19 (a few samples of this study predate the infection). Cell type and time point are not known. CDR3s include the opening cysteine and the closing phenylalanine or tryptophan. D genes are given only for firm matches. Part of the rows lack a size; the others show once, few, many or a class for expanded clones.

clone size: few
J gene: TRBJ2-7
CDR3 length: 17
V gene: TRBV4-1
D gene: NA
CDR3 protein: CASSQVPVGGSPYEQYF
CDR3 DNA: TGCGCCAGCAGCCAAGTGCCGGTTGGGGGGTCCCCCTACGAGCAGTACTTC

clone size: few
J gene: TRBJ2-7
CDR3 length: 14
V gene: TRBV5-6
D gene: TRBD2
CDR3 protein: CASSLGAVPSGQYF
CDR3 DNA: TGTGCCAGCAGCTTGGGTGCAGTCCCTAGCGGGCAGTACTTC

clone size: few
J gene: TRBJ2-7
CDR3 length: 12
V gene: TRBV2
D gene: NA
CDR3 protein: CASCYEAYEQYF
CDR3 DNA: TGTGCCAGCTGCTACGAGGCGTACGAGCAGTACTTC

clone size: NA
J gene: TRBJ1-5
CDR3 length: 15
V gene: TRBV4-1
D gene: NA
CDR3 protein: CASSHVHRGQQPQHF
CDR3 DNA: TGCGCCAGCAGCCACGTCCACAGAGGTCAGCAGCCCCAGCATTTT

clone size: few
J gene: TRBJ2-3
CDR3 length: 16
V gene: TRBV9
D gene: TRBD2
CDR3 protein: CASSVYAGGPTDTQYF
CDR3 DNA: TGTGCCAGCAGCGTTTACGCGGGGGGGCCCACAGATACGCAGTATTTT

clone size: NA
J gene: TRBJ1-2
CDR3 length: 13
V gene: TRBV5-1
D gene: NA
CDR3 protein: CASSFTGGDGYTF
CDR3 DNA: TGCGCCAGCAGCTTCACAGGCGGAGATGGCTACACCTTC

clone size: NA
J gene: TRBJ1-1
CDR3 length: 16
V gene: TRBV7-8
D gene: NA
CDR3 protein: CASSLPKGHENTEAFF
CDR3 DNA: TGTGCCAGCAGCTTACCGAAGGGACATGAGAACACTGAAGCTTTCTTT

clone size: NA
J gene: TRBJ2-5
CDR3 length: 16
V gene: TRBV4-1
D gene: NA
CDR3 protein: CASSQEAGWPEETQYF
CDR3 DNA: TGCGCCAGCAGCCAAGAGGCGGGGTGGCCAGAAGAGACCCAGTACTTC

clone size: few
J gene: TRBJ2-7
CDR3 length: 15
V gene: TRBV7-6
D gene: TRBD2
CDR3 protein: CASSLASSGSHEQYF
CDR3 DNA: TGTGCCAGCAGCTTAGCGTCTAGCGGGAGCCACGAGCAGTACTTC

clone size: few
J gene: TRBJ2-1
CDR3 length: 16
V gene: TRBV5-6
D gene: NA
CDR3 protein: CASSKGVADSYNEQFF
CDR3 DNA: TGTGCCAGCAGCAAAGGGGTAGCGGACTCCTACAATGAGCAGTTCTTC

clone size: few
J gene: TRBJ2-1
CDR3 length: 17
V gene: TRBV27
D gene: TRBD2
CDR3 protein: CASSLGLAGGSNNEQFF
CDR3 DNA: TGTGCCAGCAGTTTGGGGCTAGCGGGAGGGTCGAACAATGAGCAGTTCTTC

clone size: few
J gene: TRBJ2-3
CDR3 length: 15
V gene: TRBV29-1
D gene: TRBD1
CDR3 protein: CSVVPGQISTDTQYF
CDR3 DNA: TGCAGCGTCGTACCGGGACAGATTTCCACAGATACGCAGTATTTT

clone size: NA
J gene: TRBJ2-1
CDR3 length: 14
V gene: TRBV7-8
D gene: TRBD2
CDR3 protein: CATLGTSGGNEQFF
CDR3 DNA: TGTGCCACCCTGGGGACTAGCGGGGGGAATGAGCAGTTCTTC

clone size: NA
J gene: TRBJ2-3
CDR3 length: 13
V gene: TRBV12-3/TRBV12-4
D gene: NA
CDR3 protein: CASSLLGNPTQYF
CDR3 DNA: TGTGCCAGCAGTTTATTGGGAAACCCTACGCAGTATTTT